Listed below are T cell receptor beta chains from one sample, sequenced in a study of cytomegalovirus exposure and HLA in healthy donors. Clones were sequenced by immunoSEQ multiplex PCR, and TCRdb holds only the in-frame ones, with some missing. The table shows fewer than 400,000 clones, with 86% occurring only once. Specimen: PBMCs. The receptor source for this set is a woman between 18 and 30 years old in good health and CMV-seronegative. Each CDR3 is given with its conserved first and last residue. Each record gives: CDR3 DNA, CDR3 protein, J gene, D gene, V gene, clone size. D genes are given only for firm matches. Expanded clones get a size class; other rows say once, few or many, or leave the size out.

TGTGCCAGCAGCCCCAGACAGGGAGGCACCGGGGAGCTGTTTTTT | CASSPRQGGTGELFF | TRBJ2-2 | . | TRBV9 | .
TGTGCCAGCAGTGAACTTTCGGGACTCCTCACCGGGGAGCTGTTTTTT | CASSELSGLLTGELFF | TRBJ2-2 | . | TRBV6-1 | .
TGTGCCAGCAGCCCGGGACTAGCGGTCTACGAGCAGTACTTC | CASSPGLAVYEQYF | TRBJ2-7 | TRBD2 | TRBV14 | .
TGCAGCTCTCAAGGACAGGGGGTCACTGAAGCTTTCTTT | CSSQGQGVTEAFF | TRBJ1-1 | TRBD1 | TRBV29-1 | once
TGCGCCAGCAGCCAGTGGGTGGGGCCTCAAGAGACCCAGTACTTC | CASSQWVGPQETQYF | TRBJ2-5 | . | TRBV4-1 | .
TGTGCCAGCAGTACCCCCGCCGGCAGGGGGCGAGGCTACACCTTC | CASSTPAGRGRGYTF | TRBJ1-2 | TRBD1 | TRBV28 | .
TGTGCCAGCAGTACAGGGATAGGCAATCAGCCCCAGCATTTT | CASSTGIGNQPQHF | TRBJ1-5 | . | TRBV6-5 | .
TGCGCCAGCAGCCAAGAAAGCTTCTCTGGGGCCAACGTCCTGACTTTC | CASSQESFSGANVLTF | TRBJ2-6 | . | TRBV4-3 | .
TGTGCCAGCAGTCCTTATTCGACAGGGCGAGAGCAGTACTTC | CASSPYSTGREQYF | TRBJ2-7 | TRBD1 | TRBV6-5 | .
TGTGCCAGCACCGACAGTTATGGCTACACCTTC | CASTDSYGYTF | TRBJ1-2 | . | TRBV6-6 | .
TGTGCCAGCAGCTTAGTCGAGTGGGGACAGGGGTTTAGGGAGACCCAGTACTTC | CASSLVEWGQGFRETQYF | TRBJ2-5 | TRBD1 | TRBV11-2 | .
TGTGCCAGTAGGGGGCCTGGAAACACCATATATTTT | CASRGPGNTIYF | TRBJ1-3 | TRBD1 | TRBV28 | .
TGTGCCAGCAGTCCGACTCTTACCGGGGAGCTGTTTTTT | CASSPTLTGELFF | TRBJ2-2 | . | TRBV7-2 | .
TGTGCCAGCAGCGGAAACAGGGTAGAGACCCAGTACTTC | CASSGNRVETQYF | TRBJ2-5 | . | TRBV5-6 | .
TGCGCCAGCAGCCCATCCGGGACAGGGTTCCTCGAGACCCAGTACTTC | CASSPSGTGFLETQYF | TRBJ2-5 | TRBD1 | TRBV5-1 | .
TGTGCCAGCGGATCAGCGGCCAACAATGAGCAGTTCTTC | CASGSAANNEQFF | TRBJ2-1 | . | TRBV18 | .
TGTGCCAGCAGCCGCGGACAGGGACCAGAGACCCAGTACTTC | CASSRGQGPETQYF | TRBJ2-5 | TRBD1 | TRBV7-2 | .